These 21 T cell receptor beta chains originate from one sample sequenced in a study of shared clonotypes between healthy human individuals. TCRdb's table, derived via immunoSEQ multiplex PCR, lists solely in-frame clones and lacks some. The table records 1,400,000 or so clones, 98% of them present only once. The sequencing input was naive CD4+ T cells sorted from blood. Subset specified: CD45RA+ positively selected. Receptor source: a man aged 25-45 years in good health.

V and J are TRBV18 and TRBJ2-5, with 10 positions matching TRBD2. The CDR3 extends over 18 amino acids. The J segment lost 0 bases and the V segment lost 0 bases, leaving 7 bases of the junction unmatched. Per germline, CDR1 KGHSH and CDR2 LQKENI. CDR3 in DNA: TGTGCCAGCTCACCACCTTTTTGGAGCGGGAGGGACCAAGAGACCCAGTACTTC. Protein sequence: CASSPPFWSGRDQETQYF.

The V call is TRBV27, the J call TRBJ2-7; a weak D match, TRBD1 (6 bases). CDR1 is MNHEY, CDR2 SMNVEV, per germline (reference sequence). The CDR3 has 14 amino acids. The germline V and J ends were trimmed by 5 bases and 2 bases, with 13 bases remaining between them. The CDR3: CASSRTVTAYEQYF. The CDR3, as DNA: TGTGCCAGCAGTCGGACAGTTACTGCCTACGAGCAGTACTTC.

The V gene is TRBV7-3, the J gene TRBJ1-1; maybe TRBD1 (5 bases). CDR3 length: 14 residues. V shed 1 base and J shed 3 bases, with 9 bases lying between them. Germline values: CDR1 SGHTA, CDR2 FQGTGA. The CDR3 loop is CASSLIPGDTEAFF. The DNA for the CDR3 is TGTGCCAGCAGCTTAATTCCGGGGGACACTGAAGCTTTCTTT.

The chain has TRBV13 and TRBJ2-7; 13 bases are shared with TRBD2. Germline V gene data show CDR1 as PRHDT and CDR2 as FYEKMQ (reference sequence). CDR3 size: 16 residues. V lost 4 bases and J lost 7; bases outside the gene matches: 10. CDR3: CASSSDRTSGSLEQYF. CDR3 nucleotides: TGTGCCAGCAGCTCGGACCGGACTAGCGGGAGTTTAGAGCAGTACTTC.

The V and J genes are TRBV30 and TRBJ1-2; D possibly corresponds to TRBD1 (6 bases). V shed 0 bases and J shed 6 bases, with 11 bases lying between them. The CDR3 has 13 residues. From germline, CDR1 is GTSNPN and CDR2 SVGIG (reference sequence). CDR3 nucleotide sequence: TGTGCCTGGAGTGTACTGGGGGGCCATGGCTACACCTTC. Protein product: CAWSVLGGHGYTF.

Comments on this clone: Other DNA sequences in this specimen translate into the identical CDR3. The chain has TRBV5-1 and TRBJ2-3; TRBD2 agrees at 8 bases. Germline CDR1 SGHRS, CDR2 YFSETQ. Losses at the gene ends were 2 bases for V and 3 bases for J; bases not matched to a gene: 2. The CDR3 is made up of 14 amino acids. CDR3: CASSLPSGTDTQYF. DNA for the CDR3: TGCGCCAGCAGCTTACCTAGCGGGACAGATACGCAGTATTTT.

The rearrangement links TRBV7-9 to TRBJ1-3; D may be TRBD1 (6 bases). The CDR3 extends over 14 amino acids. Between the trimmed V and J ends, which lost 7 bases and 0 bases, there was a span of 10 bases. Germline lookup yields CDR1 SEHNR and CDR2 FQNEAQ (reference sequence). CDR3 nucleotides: TGTGCCAGCACCCAGGGGCCCTCTGGAAACACCATATATTTT. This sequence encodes CASTQGPSGNTIYF.

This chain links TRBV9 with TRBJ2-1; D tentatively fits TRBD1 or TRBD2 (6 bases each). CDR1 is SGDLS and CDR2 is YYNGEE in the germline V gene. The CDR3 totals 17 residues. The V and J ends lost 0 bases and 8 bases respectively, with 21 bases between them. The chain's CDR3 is CASSVDLPGAIMDEQFF. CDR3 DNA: TGTGCCAGCAGCGTAGATCTACCGGGGGCGATAATGGATGAGCAGTTCTTC.

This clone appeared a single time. The CDR3, as DNA: TGTGCCAGCAGCGTCCTAGCGGTGGGACCTGGGGATACGCAGTATTTT. Translation: CASSVLAVGPGDTQYF. This chain links TRBV9 with TRBJ2-3; TRBD2 matches 7 bases. Trimming removed 2 bases from V and 6 bases from J; junction bases left unmatched: 12. There are 16 residues in the CDR3. Germline lookup yields CDR1 SGDLS and CDR2 YYNGEE. Variable domain in full (rest from reference TRBV9 and TRBJ2-3): DSGVTQTPKHLITATGQRVTLRCSPRSGDLSVYWYQQSLDQGLQFLIQYYNGEERAKGNILERFSAQQFPDLHSELNLSSLELGDSALYFCASSVLAVGPGDTQYFGPGTRLTVL.

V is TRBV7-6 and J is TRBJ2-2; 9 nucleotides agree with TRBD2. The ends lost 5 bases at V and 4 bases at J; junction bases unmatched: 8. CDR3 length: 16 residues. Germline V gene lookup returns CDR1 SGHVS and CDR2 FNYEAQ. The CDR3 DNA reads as TGTGCCAGCAGCCGGGGACTAGCAGTCTCCACCGGGGAGCTGTTTTTT. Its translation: CASSRGLAVSTGELFF. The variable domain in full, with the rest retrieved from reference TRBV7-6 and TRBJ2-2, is GAGVSQSPRYKVTKRGQDVALRCDPISGHVSLYWYRQALGQGPEFLTYFNYEAQQDKSGLPNDRFSAERPEGSISTLTIQRTEQRDSAMYRCASSRGLAVSTGELFFGEGSRLTVL.

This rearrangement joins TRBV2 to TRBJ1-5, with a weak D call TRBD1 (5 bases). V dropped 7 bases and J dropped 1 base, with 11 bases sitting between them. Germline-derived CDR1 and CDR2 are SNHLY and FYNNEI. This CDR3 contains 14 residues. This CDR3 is CASTEGPSNQPQHF. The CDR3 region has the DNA TGTGCCAGCACCGAGGGACCGAGCAATCAGCCCCAGCATTTT.

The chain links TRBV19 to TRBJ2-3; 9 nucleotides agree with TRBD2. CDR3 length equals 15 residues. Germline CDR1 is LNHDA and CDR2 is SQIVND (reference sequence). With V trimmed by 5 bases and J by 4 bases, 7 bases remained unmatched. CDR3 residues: CASSSLAGHPDTQYF. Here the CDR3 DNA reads TGTGCCAGTAGTTCCCTAGCGGGACACCCAGATACGCAGTATTTT.

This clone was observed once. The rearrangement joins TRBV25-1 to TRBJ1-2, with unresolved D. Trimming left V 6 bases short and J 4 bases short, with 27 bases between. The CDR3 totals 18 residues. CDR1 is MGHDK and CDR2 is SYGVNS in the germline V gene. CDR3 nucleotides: TGTGCCAGCAGGCCGCGGGGATTTAGAGTCGGGCCTTCCTATGGCTACACCTTC. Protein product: CASRPRGFRVGPSYGYTF.

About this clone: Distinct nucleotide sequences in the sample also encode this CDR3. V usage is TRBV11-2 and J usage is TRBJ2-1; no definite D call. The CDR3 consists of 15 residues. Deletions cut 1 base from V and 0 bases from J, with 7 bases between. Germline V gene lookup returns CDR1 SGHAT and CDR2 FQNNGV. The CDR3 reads CASSLGRSSYNEQFF. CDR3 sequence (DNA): TGTGCCAGCAGCTTAGGGCGAAGCTCCTACAATGAGCAGTTCTTC.

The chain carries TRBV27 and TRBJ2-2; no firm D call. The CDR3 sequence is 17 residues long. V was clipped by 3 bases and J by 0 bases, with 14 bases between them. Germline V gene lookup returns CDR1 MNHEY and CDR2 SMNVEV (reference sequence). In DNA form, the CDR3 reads TGTGCCAGCAGTTTGCCCCGATTCGGCGCGAACACCGGGGAGCTGTTTTTT. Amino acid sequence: CASSLPRFGANTGELFF.

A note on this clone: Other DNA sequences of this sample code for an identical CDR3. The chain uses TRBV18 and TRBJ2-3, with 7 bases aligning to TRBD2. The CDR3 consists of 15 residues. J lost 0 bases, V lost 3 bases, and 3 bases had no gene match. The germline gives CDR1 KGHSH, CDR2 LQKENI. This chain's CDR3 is CASSPLSGSTDTQYF. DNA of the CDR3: TGTGCCAGCTCACCCCTTAGCGGGAGCACAGATACGCAGTATTTT.

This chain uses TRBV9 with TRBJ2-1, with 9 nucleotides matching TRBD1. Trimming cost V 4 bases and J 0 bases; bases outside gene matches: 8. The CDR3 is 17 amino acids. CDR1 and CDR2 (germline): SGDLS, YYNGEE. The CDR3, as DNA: TGTGCCAGCAGCCCTCGACAGGGGGTGAGCTCCTACAATGAGCAGTTCTTC. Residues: CASSPRQGVSSYNEQFF.

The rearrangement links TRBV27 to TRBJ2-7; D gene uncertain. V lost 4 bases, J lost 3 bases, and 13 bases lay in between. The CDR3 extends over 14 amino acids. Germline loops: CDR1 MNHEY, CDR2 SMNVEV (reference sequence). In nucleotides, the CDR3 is TGTGCCAGCAGTTACAGAGCCGGAGTCTACGAGCAGTACTTC. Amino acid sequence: CASSYRAGVYEQYF.

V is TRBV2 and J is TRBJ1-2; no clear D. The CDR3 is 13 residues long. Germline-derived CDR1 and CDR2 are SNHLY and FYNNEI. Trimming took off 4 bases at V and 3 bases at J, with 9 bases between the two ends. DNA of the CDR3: TGTGCCAGCAGTGTGTTGGCTGACTATGGCTACACCTTC. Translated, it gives CASSVLADYGYTF.

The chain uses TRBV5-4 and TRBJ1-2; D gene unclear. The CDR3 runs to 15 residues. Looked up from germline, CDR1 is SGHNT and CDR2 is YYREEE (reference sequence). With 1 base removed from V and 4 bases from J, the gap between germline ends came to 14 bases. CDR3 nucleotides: TGTGCCAGCAGCTTGAGGTGGGAGGTGAGCTATGGCTACACCTTC. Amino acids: CASSLRWEVSYGYTF.

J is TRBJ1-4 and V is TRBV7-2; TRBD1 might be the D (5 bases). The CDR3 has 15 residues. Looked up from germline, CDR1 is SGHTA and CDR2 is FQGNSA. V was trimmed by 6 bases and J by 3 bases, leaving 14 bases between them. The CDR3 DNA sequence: TGTGCCAGCAGGGCATTTGGGGGTCCTAATGAAAAACTGTTTTTT. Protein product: CASRAFGGPNEKLFF.